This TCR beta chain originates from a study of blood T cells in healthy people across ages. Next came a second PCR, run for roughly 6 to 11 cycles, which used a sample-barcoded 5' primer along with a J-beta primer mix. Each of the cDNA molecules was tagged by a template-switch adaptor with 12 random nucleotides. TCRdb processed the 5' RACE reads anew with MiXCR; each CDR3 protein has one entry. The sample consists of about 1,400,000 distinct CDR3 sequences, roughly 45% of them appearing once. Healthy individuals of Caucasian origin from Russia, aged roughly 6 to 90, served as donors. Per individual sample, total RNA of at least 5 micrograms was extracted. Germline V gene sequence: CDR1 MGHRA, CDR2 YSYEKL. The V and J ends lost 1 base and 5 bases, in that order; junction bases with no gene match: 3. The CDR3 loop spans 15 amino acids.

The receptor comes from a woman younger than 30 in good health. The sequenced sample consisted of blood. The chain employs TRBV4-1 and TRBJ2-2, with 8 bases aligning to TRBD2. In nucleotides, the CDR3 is TGCGCCAGCAGCCAAGTGCAGCGGGGGACCGGGGAGCTGTTTTTT. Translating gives CASSQVQRGTGELFF.